These 30 T cell receptor beta chains share one sample of origin, sequenced in a study of blood T cell repertoires in COVID-19. Assay used: immunoSEQ multiplex PCR; TCRdb lists only in-frame clones, some missing. The table records some 170,000 clones, 60% to 85% of them present only once. The sequencing sample was made of peripheral blood. The receptors originated from a man in his sixties with acute or convalescent COVID-19.

The chain joins TRBV10-3 to TRBJ1-5, with 8 bases matching TRBD1. The CDR3 extends over 13 amino acids. Trimming cost V 10 bases and J 4 bases; bases outside gene matches: 6. Per the germline V gene, CDR1 is ENHRY and CDR2 is SYGVKD. The CDR3 protein is CASGTGVNQPQHF. In DNA form, the CDR3 reads TGTGCCAGCGGGACAGGTGTTAATCAGCCCCAGCATTTT.

The chain combines TRBV19 with TRBJ1-1, with a tentative D call TRBD1 (6 bases). Per germline, CDR1 LNHDA and CDR2 SQIVND (reference sequence). Trimming took off 4 bases at V and 2 bases at J, with 14 bases between the two ends. The CDR3 is made up of 15 amino acids. The chain's CDR3 is CASSTSRTANTEAFF. The CDR3 DNA reads TGTGCCAGTAGTACTTCGCGGACAGCCAACACTGAAGCTTTCTTT.

The chain combines TRBV29-1 with TRBJ1-4; D call uncertain. CDR1 SQVTM and CDR2 ANQGSEA come from the germline V gene. The germline V and J ends were trimmed by 6 bases and 0 bases, with 11 bases remaining between them. CDR3 size: 14 residues. This CDR3 is CSVFATATNEKLFF. CDR3 sequence (DNA): TGCAGCGTATTTGCGACTGCAACTAATGAAAAACTGTTTTTT.

The chain uses TRBV6-2 or TRBV6-3 and TRBJ2-6, with 7 bases that match TRBD1. V was pared by 2 bases and J by 0 bases, with 13 bases of the junction left unmatched. Germline-derived CDR1 and CDR2 are MNHEY and SVGEGT. There are 20 residues in the CDR3. CDR3 region: CASSYHPLGQTDSGANVLTF. CDR3 nucleotides: TGTGCCAGCAGTTACCACCCCTTGGGACAGACTGACTCTGGGGCCAACGTCCTGACTTTC.

J is TRBJ1-1 and V is TRBV29-1, with 8 nucleotides matching TRBD1. The V and J ends lost 6 bases and 5 bases, in that order; junction bases with no gene match: 5. The CDR3 covers 12 residues. Per the germline V gene, CDR1 is SQVTM and CDR2 is ANQGSEA. CDR3 in DNA: TGCAGCGTCACAGGGGGGGGGACTGAAGCTTTCTTT. Protein product: CSVTGGGTEAFF. The variable domain in full, with the rest retrieved from reference TRBV29-1 and TRBJ1-1, is SAVISQKPSRDICQRGTSLTIQCQVDSQVTMMFWYRQQPGQSLTLIATANQGSEATYESGFVIDKFPISRPNLTFSTLTVSNMSPEDSSIYLCSVTGGGTEAFFGQGTRLTVV.

The chain carries TRBV19 and TRBJ2-1, with 9 bases fitting TRBD1. Per the germline V gene, CDR1 is LNHDA and CDR2 is SQIVND (reference sequence). The CDR3 length is 15 residues. V was pared by 4 bases and J by 9 bases, with 10 bases of the junction left unmatched. CDR3 loop: CASSRAGTGLGEQFF. The CDR3 nucleotides read TGTGCCAGTAGTAGAGCCGGGACAGGGTTGGGTGAGCAGTTCTTC.

The genes are TRBV6-5 and TRBJ1-1; TRBD1 is a possible D gene (6 bases). The CDR3 is 13 amino acids. Trimming left V 7 bases short and J 1 base short, with 10 bases between. From germline, CDR1 is MNHEY and CDR2 SVGAGI. The CDR3 loop is CASIQGQNTEAFF. CDR3 nucleotide sequence: TGTGCCAGCATACAGGGACAGAACACTGAAGCTTTCTTT.

The rearrangement joins TRBV11-2 to TRBJ1-1; D call uncertain. The CDR3 is 13 residues long. Per the germline V gene, CDR1 is SGHAT and CDR2 is FQNNGV. The V end was cut by 1 base, the J end by 8 bases, with 11 bases between. The chain's CDR3 is CASSLGALGEAFF. CDR3 DNA: TGTGCCAGCAGCTTAGGGGCCTTAGGAGAAGCTTTCTTT.

The chain couples TRBV11-2 to TRBJ1-1, with D perhaps TRBD1 (5 bases). Germline CDR1 reads SGHAT; CDR2 reads FQNNGV. Trimming shortened V by 5 bases and J by 1 base, and 11 bases separated the two germline ends. This CDR3 has 14 amino acids. The CDR3 region has the DNA TGTGCCAGCAGCCTACAGGTCCAGAACACTGAAGCTTTCTTT. This codes for CASSLQVQNTEAFF.

The chain joins TRBV5-6 to TRBJ1-5; 9 bases line up with TRBD1. The CDR3 covers 16 residues. Germline lookup yields CDR1 SGHDT and CDR2 YYEEEE. V dropped 0 bases and J dropped 3; count of bases not matched to a gene: 4. The CDR3 here is CASSLEGQGPNQPQHF. CDR3 DNA sequence: TGTGCCAGCAGCTTGGAGGGACAGGGTCCCAATCAGCCCCAGCATTTT.

The genes are TRBV2 and TRBJ2-5; tentatively, D is TRBD1 (6 bases). With 7 bases removed from V and 2 bases from J, the gap between germline ends came to 14 bases. In germline, CDR1 is SNHLY, CDR2 FYNNEI. This CDR3 has 14 residues. CDR3 DNA sequence: TGTGCCAGCACCCTCAGGACAGAGCAAGAGACCCAGTACTTC. This sequence encodes CASTLRTEQETQYF. Supplemented by reference TRBV2 and TRBJ2-5, the full variable domain reads EPEVTQTPSHQVTQMGQEVILRCVPISNHLYFYWYRQILGQKVEFLVSFYNNEISEKSEIFDDQFSVERPDGSNFTLKIRSTKLEDSAMYFCASTLRTEQETQYFGPGTRLLVL.

The V and J genes are TRBV7-2 and TRBJ2-5; 8 bases align to TRBD2. The V and J ends lost 1 base and 2 bases, in that order; junction bases with no gene match: 9. This CDR3 is 17 amino acids long. Per the germline V gene, CDR1 is SGHTA and CDR2 is FQGNSA. CDR3 sequence reads: CASSLVEVRLAQETQYF. As DNA, the CDR3 is TGTGCCAGCAGCTTAGTAGAAGTTAGACTAGCGCAAGAGACCCAGTACTTC. Supplemented by reference TRBV7-2 and TRBJ2-5, the full variable domain reads GAGVSQSPSNKVTEKGKDVELRCDPISGHTALYWYRQSLGQGLEFLIYFQGNSAPDKSGLPSDRFSAERTGGSVSTLTIQRTQQEDSAVYLCASSLVEVRLAQETQYFGPGTRLLVL.

The V call is TRBV5-5, the J call TRBJ2-2, with 7 nucleotides matching TRBD1. The V and J ends lost 2 bases and 2 bases, in that order; junction bases with no gene match: 6. The CDR3 totals 16 residues. Germline CDR1 is SGHKS and CDR2 is YYEKEE (reference sequence). Written as DNA, the CDR3 is TGTGCCAGCAGCTTATTGACAGGGCGAAACACCGGGGAGCTGTTTTTT. This gives the protein CASSLLTGRNTGELFF. Complete variable domain (other parts from reference TRBV5-5 and TRBJ2-2): DAGVTQSPTHLIKTRGQQVTLRCSPISGHKSVSWYQQVLGQGPQFIFQYYEKEERGRGNFPDRFSARQFPNYSSELNVNALLLGDSALYLCASSLLTGRNTGELFFGEGSRLTVL.

The chain employs TRBV7-9 and TRBJ2-7; unclear D gene. V lost 0 bases and J 2 bases, leaving 2 bases between the germline ends. The germline V gene encodes CDR1 SEHNR and CDR2 FQNEAQ (reference sequence). The CDR3 consists of 12 residues. The CDR3 spells CASSLATYEQYF. The CDR3 nucleotides read TGTGCCAGCAGCTTAGCTACCTACGAGCAGTACTTC.

This clone showed up just once. V is TRBV7-2 and J is TRBJ2-1, with a weak D call TRBD2 (5 bases). Germline V lookup: CDR1 SGHTA, CDR2 FQGNSA. Trimming cost V 2 bases and J 4 bases, with 21 bases left between them. The CDR3 sequence is 18 residues long. CDR3 DNA sequence: TGTGCCAGCAGCTTATACCACCAGACCCGGGGTGGATACAATGAGCAGTTCTTC. Residues: CASSLYHQTRGGYNEQFF.

The rearrangement joins TRBV24-1 to TRBJ1-1; no firm D call. Trimming cost V 3 bases and J 5 bases, with 9 bases left between them. This CDR3 is built from 13 residues. CDR1 and CDR2 from the germline V gene are KGHDR and SFDVKD. DNA of the CDR3: TGTGCCACCAGTGATCCCTTGCGGACTGAAGCTTTCTTT. Translating gives CATSDPLRTEAFF.

This chain links TRBV5-1 with TRBJ1-1; possible D gene TRBD1, 6 bases. V was clipped by 0 bases and J by 5 bases, with 17 bases between them. This CDR3 is built from 16 residues. CDR1 SGHRS and CDR2 YFSETQ come from the germline V gene. CDR3 nucleotides: TGCGCCAGCAGCTTGGGACAGGTCGGTTTTGGGACTGAAGCTTTCTTT. The encoded protein is CASSLGQVGFGTEAFF.

This clone has just a few counts. V usage is TRBV4-1 and J usage is TRBJ2-5, with a weak D call TRBD1 (6 bases). This CDR3 has 14 residues. The V gene lost 1 base and the J gene lost 5 bases, with 11 bases spanning the gap. Germline CDR1 MGHRA, CDR2 YSYEKL. CDR3 sequence: CASSQGTVIETQYF. The CDR3 DNA reads as TGCGCCAGCAGCCAAGGGACAGTAATCGAGACCCAGTACTTC.

V gene TRBV5-5 combines with J gene TRBJ1-3; D call uncertain. Germline V gene sequence: CDR1 SGHKS, CDR2 YYEKEE (reference sequence). V was shortened by 4 bases and J by 2 bases, with 13 bases between the two germline ends. This CDR3 has 15 amino acids. As DNA, the CDR3 is TGTGCCAGCAGCCTCGATCCGGGAGCTGGAAACACCATATATTTT. Translating gives CASSLDPGAGNTIYF.

This clone was observed once. V is TRBV3-1 (or the pseudogene TRBV3-2) and J is TRBJ1-2, with TRBD1 as a possible D gene (5 bases). Germline values: CDR1 LGHDT, CDR2 YNNKEL (reference sequence). The CDR3 extends over 15 amino acids. V gave up 0 bases and J gave up 2 bases, with 10 bases separating them. The CDR3 coding sequence is TGTGCCAGCAGCCAAGATTACGGGGGAAACTATGGCTACACCTTC. This codes for CASSQDYGGNYGYTF.

The gene calls are TRBV6-5 and TRBJ1-2; D is undetermined. Germline CDR1 and CDR2: MNHEY and SVGAGI. V was cut by 6 bases and J by 6 bases, with 11 bases left in between. CDR3 length equals 12 residues. This chain's CDR3 is CASRKQKDGYTF. The CDR3 DNA reads TGTGCCAGCAGGAAACAGAAGGATGGCTACACCTTC.

The rearrangement joins TRBV7-9 to TRBJ1-2; a weak D match, TRBD1 (6 bases). The V and J ends lost 6 bases and 3 bases respectively, with 20 bases between them. This CDR3 spans 16 amino acids. The germline CDR1 and CDR2 sequences are SEHNR and FQNEAQ (reference sequence). This CDR3 reads CASSLQGTQGHYGYTF. CDR3 DNA: TGTGCCAGCAGTCTCCAGGGGACCCAGGGGCACTATGGCTACACCTTC.

In DNA, the CDR3 is TGTGCCAGCAGCCAACCAGGGATCACCGGGGAGCTGTTTTTT. Translation: CASSQPGITGELFF. The chain has TRBV3-1 (or the pseudogene TRBV3-2) and TRBJ2-2; D is perhaps TRBD1 (5 bases). This CDR3 contains 14 residues. Trimming removed 2 bases from V and 4 bases from J, with 8 bases in between. The germline gives CDR1 LGHDT, CDR2 YNNKEL (reference sequence).

The chain is built from TRBV6-1 and TRBJ1-6; TRBD1 aligns across 9 bases. V lost 1 base to trimming and J lost 9 bases; unmatched junction nucleotides: 1. The CDR3 extends over 14 amino acids. In germline, CDR1 is MNHNS, CDR2 SASEGT. CDR3 nucleotide sequence: TGTGCCAGCAGTGAAGGGACAGGGGTTTCACCCCTCCACTTT. It codes for CASSEGTGVSPLHF.

The V call is TRBV27, the J call TRBJ1-5; 7 nucleotides match TRBD1. The CDR3 loop spans 16 amino acids. Germline CDR1 and CDR2: MNHEY and SMNVEV (reference sequence). Trimming cost V 1 base and J 5 bases; bases outside gene matches: 8. CDR3 in DNA: TGTGCCAGCAGTTTATTCTGGCAGGGGGTTGATCAGCCCCAGCATTTT. It yields the protein CASSLFWQGVDQPQHF.

The chain couples TRBV7-2 to TRBJ2-7, with 7 nucleotides matching TRBD2. Germline CDR1 reads SGHTA; CDR2 reads FQGNSA. Trimming took 5 bases from V and 6 from J; bases not matched to a gene: 7. The CDR3 sequence is 13 residues long. The CDR3 bases are TGTGCCAGCAGCCTAGGGAGGGAGTCCGAGCAGTACTTC. Its protein is CASSLGRESEQYF.

The chain has TRBV9 and TRBJ1-5; D gene unclear. CDR3 length: 14 amino acids. V gave up 0 bases and J gave up 4 bases, with 8 bases separating them. In germline, CDR1 is SGDLS, CDR2 YYNGEE. This CDR3 reads CASSVGAGNQPQHF. CDR3 in DNA: TGTGCCAGCAGCGTAGGGGCTGGGAATCAGCCCCAGCATTTT.

The chain employs TRBV14 and TRBJ2-7, with 7 bases fitting TRBD2. The CDR3 totals 15 residues. Trimming at V came to 4 bases and at J to 0 bases, leaving 6 bases not matched to a gene. Germline lookup yields CDR1 SGHDN and CDR2 FVKESK. The CDR3 reads CASSRGGMRSYEQYF. The DNA for the CDR3 is TGTGCCAGCAGCCGGGGAGGGATGCGCTCCTACGAGCAGTACTTC. Based on the CDR3 plus reference TRBV14 and TRBJ2-7, the full variable domain is EAGVTQFPSHSVIEKGQTVTLRCDPISGHDNLYWYRRVMGKEIKFLLHFVKESKQDESGMPNNRFLAERTGGTYSTLKVQPAELEDSGVYFCASSRGGMRSYEQYFGPGTRLTVT.

The chain carries TRBV18 and TRBJ2-3; the D gene is possibly TRBD1 (5 bases). Germline CDR1 KGHSH, CDR2 LQKENI. V lost 0 bases to trimming and J lost 3 bases, with 13 bases between them. This CDR3 has 16 amino acids. The CDR3 region has the DNA TGTGCCAGCTCACCACCGGCCAGGGCTAGTACAGATACGCAGTATTTT. It codes for CASSPPARASTDTQYF.

This clone has more than one count but fewer than ten. The chain links TRBV19 to TRBJ2-3; D gene ambiguous. Trimming cost V 4 bases and J 0 bases, with 8 bases left between them. This CDR3 spans 14 amino acids. Germline V gene lookup returns CDR1 LNHDA and CDR2 SQIVND (reference sequence). CDR3 region: CASSKRASTDTQYF. CDR3 sequence (DNA): TGTGCCAGTAGTAAACGCGCTAGCACAGATACGCAGTATTTT.